This T cell receptor (beta chain) is drawn from a study of blood T cell repertoires in COVID-19. Whole-study context: Spain, Italy and the United States supplied samples that represented acute and convalescent COVID-19.

This CDR3 region has 15 residues. CDR1 and CDR2 (germline): SGDLS, YYNGEE. The germline V and J ends were trimmed by 5 bases and 4 bases, with 18 bases remaining between them. Clones were read by immunoSEQ multiplex PCR, and TCRdb kept only the in-frame ones, dropping some. Of about 100,000 clones in the sample, 70% to 90% were seen once. The sequenced material came from peripheral blood. The chain is built from TRBV9 and TRBJ2-5; D not resolved. This receptor was taken from a man between 50 and 59 years old with active COVID-19. CDR3: CASSRRGLLRETQYF. For the CDR3, the DNA is TGTGCCAGCAGTCGCAGAGGATTATTACGAGAGACCCAGTACTTC.